This TCR beta chain was captured in a study of blood T cells in healthy people across ages. Study observations and caveats: Unsorted PBMC material precluded a definitive naive versus antigen-experienced comparison. TCR beta diversity correlated strongly with naive T cell percentage.

The CDR3 is made up of 13 amino acids. Germline CDR1 reads SGHTA; CDR2 reads FQGNSA. Combining a sample-barcoded 5' primer with a J-beta primer mix, a second PCR ran for 7 to 11 cycles. From the 5' RACE reads, TCRdb called clonotypes with MiXCR, one entry per CDR3 protein. The sample has 580,000 or so distinct CDR3 sequences, around 50% seen once. Healthy individuals of Caucasian origin from Russia, aged about 6 to 100, served as donors. Isolated PBMCs totaled at least 7 million in each sample. This clonotype came up a few times. Its antigen remains unknown. This sequence originates from a man older than 75 in good health. This chain links TRBV7-2 with TRBJ2-5, with D perhaps matching TRBD1 (5 bases). The tail of the sequence fits TRBJ2-7 better, so the J call may be wrong. The specimen sequenced was blood. In nucleotides, the CDR3 is TGTGCCAGCAGCTTGGCCACAGGAACCGAGCAGTACTTC. It yields the protein CASSLATGTEQYF.